A single TCR beta chain is shown here with its context. These data belong to a study of blood T cell repertoires in COVID-19. Study context: The United States, Italy and Spain were the sources of the acute and convalescent COVID-19 samples.

Clones were read by immunoSEQ multiplex PCR, and TCRdb kept only the in-frame ones, dropping some. The sample consists of a few hundred thousand clones, about 89% of them appearing once. The germline V gene has CDR1 SGHRS and CDR2 YFSETQ. Trimming cost V 4 bases and J 4 bases; bases outside gene matches: 13. This CDR3 spans 18 amino acids. The sample taken for sequencing was peripheral blood. This receptor was obtained from a woman aged 45 to 65 with acute or convalescent COVID-19. The J gene is TRBJ2-7, the V gene TRBV5-1; 14 bases fit TRBD2. CDR3 nucleotide sequence: TGCGCCAGCAGCGTACGCCCCGGGACTAGCGGGAGTCCGTACGAGCAGTACTTC. It is translated as CASSVRPGTSGSPYEQYF. The full variable domain, with the rest looked up from reference TRBV5-1 and TRBJ2-7, is KAGVTQTPRYLIKTRGQQVTLSCSPISGHRSVSWYQQTPGQGLQFLFEYFSETQRNKGNFPGRFSGRQFSNSRSEMNVSTLELGDSALYLCASSVRPGTSGSPYEQYFGPGTRLTVT.